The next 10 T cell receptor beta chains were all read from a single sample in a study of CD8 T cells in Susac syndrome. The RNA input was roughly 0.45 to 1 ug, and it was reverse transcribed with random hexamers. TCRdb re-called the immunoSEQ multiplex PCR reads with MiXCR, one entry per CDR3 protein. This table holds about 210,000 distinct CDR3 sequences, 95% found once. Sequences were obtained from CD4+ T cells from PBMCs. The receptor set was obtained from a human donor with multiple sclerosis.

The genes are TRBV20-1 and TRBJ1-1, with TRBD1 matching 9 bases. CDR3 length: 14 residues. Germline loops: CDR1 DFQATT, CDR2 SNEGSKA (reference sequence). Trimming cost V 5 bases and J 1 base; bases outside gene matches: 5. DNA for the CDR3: TGCAGTGCTCACAGGGGGCGAGGGAACACTGAAGCTTTCTTT. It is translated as CSAHRGRGNTEAFF.

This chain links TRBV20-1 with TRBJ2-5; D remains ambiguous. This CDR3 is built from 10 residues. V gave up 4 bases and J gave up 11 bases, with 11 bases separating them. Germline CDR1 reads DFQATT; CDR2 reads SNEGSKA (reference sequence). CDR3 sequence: CSAMDGWQYF. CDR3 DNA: TGCAGTGCTATGGACGGGTGGCAGTACTTC.

This chain's CDR3 is CAWSPDREYEQYF. The CDR3 DNA is TGTGCCTGGTCCCCGGACAGGGAATACGAGCAGTACTTC. The rearrangement uses TRBV30 and TRBJ2-7; the match to TRBD1 covers 8 bases. Trimming at V came to 5 bases and at J to 4 bases, leaving 7 bases not matched to a gene. The germline V gene has CDR1 GTSNPN and CDR2 SVGIG (reference sequence). The CDR3 contains 13 residues.

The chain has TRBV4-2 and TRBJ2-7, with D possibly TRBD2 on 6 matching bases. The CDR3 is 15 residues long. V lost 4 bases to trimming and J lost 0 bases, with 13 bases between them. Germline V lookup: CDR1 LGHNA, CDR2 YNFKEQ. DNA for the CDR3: TGTGCCAGCAGCCCTAGCTTGGGAGGCTCCTACGAGCAGTACTTC. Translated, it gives CASSPSLGGSYEQYF.

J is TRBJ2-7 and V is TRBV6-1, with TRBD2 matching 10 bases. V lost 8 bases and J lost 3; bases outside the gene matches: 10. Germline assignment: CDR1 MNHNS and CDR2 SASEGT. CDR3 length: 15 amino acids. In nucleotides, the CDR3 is TGTGCCAGCCTGGCCGGGACTAGCGTTATCTACGAGCAGTACTTC. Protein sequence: CASLAGTSVIYEQYF.

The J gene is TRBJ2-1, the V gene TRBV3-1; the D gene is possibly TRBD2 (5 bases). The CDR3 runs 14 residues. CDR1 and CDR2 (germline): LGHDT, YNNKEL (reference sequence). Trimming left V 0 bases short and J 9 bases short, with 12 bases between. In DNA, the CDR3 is TGTGCCAGCAGCCAAGACCGTGGAGGCCGTGAGCAGTTCTTC. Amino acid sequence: CASSQDRGGREQFF.

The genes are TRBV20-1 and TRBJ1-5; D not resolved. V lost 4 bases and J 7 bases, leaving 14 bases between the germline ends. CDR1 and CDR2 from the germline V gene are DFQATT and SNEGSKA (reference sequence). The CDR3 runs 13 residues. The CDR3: CSATVAVEQPQHF. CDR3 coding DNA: TGCAGTGCTACGGTCGCAGTCGAGCAGCCCCAGCATTTT.

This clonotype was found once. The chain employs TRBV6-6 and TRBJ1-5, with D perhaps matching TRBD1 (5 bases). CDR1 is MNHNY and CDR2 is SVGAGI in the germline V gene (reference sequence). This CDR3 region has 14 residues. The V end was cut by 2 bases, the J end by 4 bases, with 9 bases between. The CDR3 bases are TGTGCCAGCAGTTACAGGGGAATAAATCAGCCCCAGCATTTT. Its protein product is CASSYRGINQPQHF.

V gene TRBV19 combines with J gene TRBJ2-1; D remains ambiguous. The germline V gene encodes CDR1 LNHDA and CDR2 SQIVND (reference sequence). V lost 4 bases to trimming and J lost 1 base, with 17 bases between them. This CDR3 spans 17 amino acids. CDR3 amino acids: CASSTPAVRLSYNEQFF. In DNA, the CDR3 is TGTGCCAGTAGTACACCGGCGGTCCGGCTTTCCTACAATGAGCAGTTCTTC.

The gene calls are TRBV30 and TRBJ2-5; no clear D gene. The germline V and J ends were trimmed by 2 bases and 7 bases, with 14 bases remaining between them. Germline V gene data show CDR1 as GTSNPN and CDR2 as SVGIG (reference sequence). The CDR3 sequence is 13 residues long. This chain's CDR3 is CAWSPQSIGTQYF. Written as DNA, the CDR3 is TGTGCCTGGAGTCCGCAGTCGATAGGGACCCAGTACTTC.